Listed here are 3 T cell receptor beta chains from one sample, sequenced in a study of beta chain features in type 1 diabetes. The study reverse transcribed the entire isolated RNA, so it sequenced expressed TCRB transcripts. Measured with immunoSEQ multiplex PCR; TCRdb has only the in-frame clones, and not every one. The sample shows about 210,000 clones, roughly a tenth of them seen only once. Sequenced sample: central memory CD4+ T cells from blood. Receptor source: a man between 18 and 29 years old in good health.

The V gene is TRBV7-9, the J gene TRBJ1-2; D call uncertain. The CDR3 covers 12 residues. Deletions cut 3 bases from V and 3 bases from J, with 5 bases between. Germline CDR1 SEHNR, CDR2 FQNEAQ (reference sequence). As DNA, the CDR3 is TGTGCCAGCAGCTTCGTTCACTATGGCTACACCTTC. Protein: CASSFVHYGYTF.

The CDR3 nucleotides read TGCAGCGCCGCGACAGAAGAAGCTTTCTTT. Encoded protein: CSAATEEAFF. The gene calls are TRBV29-1 and TRBJ1-1; maybe TRBD1 (5 bases). Trimming stripped 7 bases from V and 8 bases from J, with 11 bases between. CDR3 length: 10 amino acids. The germline gives CDR1 SQVTM, CDR2 ANQGSEA. The full variable domain, with the rest looked up from reference TRBV29-1 and TRBJ1-1, is SAVISQKPSRDICQRGTSLTIQCQVDSQVTMMFWYRQQPGQSLTLIATANQGSEATYESGFVIDKFPISRPNLTFSTLTVSNMSPEDSSIYLCSAATEEAFFGQGTRLTVV.

This clone has more than one count but fewer than ten. The chain links TRBV29-1 to TRBJ2-1; weak D call: TRBD2 (6 bases). V dropped 7 bases and J dropped 1 base, with 17 bases sitting between them. The CDR3 spans 15 residues. Germline CDR1 is SQVTM and CDR2 is ANQGSEA. CDR3 in amino acids: CSATGVAGSYNEQFF. As DNA, the CDR3 is TGCAGCGCTACAGGTGTTGCGGGATCCTACAATGAGCAGTTCTTC.